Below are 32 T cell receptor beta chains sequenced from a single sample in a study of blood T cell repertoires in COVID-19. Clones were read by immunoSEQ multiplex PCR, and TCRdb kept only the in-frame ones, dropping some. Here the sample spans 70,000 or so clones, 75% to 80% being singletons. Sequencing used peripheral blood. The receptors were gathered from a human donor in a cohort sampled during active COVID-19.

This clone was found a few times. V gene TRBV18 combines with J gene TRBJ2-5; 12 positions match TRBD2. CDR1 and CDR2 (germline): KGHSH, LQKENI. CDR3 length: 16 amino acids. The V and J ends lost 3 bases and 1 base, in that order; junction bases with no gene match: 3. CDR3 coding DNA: TGTGCCAGCTCACCTCCGGGACTAGCGGGCCAAGAGACCCAGTACTTC. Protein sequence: CASSPPGLAGQETQYF.

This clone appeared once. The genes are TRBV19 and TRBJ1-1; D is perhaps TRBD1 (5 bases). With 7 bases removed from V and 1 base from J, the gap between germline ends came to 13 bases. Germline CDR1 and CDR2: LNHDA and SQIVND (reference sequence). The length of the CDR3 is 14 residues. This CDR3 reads CASKMKRGNTEAFF. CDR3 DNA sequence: TGTGCCAGTAAAATGAAAAGGGGGAACACTGAAGCTTTCTTT.

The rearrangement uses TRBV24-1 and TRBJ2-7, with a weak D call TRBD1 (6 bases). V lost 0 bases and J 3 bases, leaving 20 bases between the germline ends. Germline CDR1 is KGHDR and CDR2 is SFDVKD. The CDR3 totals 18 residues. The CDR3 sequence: CATSDLQMKGHTIYEQYF. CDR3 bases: TGTGCCACCAGTGATTTGCAGATGAAGGGACACACGATCTACGAGCAGTACTTC.

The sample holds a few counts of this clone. The CDR3 nucleotides are TGTGCCAGCAGCAAATCCGAACCGCATCCAGACTATGGCTACACCTTC. It yields the protein CASSKSEPHPDYGYTF. This chain joins TRBV7-8 and TRBJ1-2, with D hard to call. Germline CDR1 and CDR2: SGHVS and FQNEAQ. Trimming removed 5 bases from V and 3 bases from J, with 19 bases in between. This CDR3 spans 16 amino acids.

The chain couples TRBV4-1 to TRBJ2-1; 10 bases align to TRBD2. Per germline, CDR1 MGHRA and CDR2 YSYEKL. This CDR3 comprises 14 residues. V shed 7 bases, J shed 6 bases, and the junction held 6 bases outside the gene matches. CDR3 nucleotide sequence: TGCGCCAGCACCTTAAGCGGGAGGGCCAATGAGCAGTTCTTC. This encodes CASTLSGRANEQFF.

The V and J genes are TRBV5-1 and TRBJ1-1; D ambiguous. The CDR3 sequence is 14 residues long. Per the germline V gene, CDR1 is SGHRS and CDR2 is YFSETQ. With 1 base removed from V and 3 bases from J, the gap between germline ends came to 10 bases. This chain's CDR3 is CASSLSGDHTEAFF. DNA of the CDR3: TGCGCCAGCAGCTTGTCCGGGGATCACACTGAAGCTTTCTTT.

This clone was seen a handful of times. CDR3 nucleotides: TGTGCCAGCAGTTTGACTGCTGAAGCTTTCTTT. It codes for CASSLTAEAFF. This chain joins TRBV12-3 or TRBV12-4 and TRBJ1-1; D ambiguous. Trimming left V 3 bases short and J 6 bases short, with 5 bases between. This CDR3 has 11 amino acids.

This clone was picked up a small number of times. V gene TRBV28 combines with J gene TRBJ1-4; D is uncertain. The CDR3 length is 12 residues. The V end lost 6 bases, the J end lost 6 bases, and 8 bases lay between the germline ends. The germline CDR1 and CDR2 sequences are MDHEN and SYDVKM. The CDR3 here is CASSPLYEKLFF. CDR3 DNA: TGTGCCAGCAGCCCCCTTTATGAAAAACTGTTTTTT.

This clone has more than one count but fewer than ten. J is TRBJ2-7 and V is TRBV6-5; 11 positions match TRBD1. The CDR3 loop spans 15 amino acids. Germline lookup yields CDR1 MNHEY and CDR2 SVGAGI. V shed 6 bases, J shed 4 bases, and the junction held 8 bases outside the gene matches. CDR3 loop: CASSYRDRGSYEQYF. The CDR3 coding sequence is TGTGCCAGCAGCTACCGGGACAGGGGGAGTTACGAGCAGTACTTC.

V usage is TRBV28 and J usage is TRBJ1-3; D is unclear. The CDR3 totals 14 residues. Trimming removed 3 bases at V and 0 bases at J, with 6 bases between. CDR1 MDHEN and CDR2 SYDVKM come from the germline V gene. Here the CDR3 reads CASSFFLSGNTIYF. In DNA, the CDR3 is TGTGCCAGCAGTTTTTTTCTCTCTGGAAACACCATATATTTT. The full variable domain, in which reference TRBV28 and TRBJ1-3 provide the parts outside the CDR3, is DVKVTQSSRYLVKRTGEKVFLECVQDMDHENMFWYRQDPGLGLRLIYFSYDVKMKEKGDIPEGYSVSREKKERFSLILESASTNQTSMYLCASSFFLSGNTIYFGEGSWLTVV.

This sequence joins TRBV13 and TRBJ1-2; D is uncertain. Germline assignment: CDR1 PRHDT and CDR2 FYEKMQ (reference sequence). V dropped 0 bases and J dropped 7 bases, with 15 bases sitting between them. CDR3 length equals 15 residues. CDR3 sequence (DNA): TGTGCCAGCAGCTTAGGGCCGGGGAACAATTTTGGCTACACCTTC. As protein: CASSLGPGNNFGYTF.

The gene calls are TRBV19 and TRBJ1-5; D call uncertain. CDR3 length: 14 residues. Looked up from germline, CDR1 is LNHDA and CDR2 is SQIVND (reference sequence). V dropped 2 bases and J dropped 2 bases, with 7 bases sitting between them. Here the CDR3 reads CASSISSGNQPQHF. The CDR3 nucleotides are TGTGCCAGTAGTATATCGAGCGGCAATCAGCCCCAGCATTTT. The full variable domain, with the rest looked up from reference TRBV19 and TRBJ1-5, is DGGITQSPKYLFRKEGQNVTLSCEQNLNHDAMYWYRQDPGQGLRLIYYSQIVNDFQKGDIAEGYSVSREKKESFPLTVTSAQKNPTAFYLCASSISSGNQPQHFGDGTRLSIL.

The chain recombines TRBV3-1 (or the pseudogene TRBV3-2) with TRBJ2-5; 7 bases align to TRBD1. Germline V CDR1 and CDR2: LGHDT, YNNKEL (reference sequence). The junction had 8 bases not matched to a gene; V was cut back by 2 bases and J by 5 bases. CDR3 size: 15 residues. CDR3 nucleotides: TGTGCCAGCAGCCAACCGCTCGGACAGGTGGAGACCCAGTACTTC. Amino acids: CASSQPLGQVETQYF.

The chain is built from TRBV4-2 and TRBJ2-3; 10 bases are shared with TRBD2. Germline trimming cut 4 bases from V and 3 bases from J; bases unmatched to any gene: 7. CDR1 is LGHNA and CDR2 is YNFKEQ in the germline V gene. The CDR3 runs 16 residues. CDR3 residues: CASSPSTSGATDTQYF. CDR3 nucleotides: TGTGCCAGCAGCCCTTCCACTAGCGGGGCGACAGATACGCAGTATTTT.

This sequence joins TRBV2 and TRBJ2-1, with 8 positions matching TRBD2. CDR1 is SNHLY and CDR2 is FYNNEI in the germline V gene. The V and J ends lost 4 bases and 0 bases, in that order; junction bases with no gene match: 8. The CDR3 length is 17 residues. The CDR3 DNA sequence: TGTGCCAGCAGTGCCCGACTAGCGACCCTCTCCTACAATGAGCAGTTCTTC. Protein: CASSARLATLSYNEQFF. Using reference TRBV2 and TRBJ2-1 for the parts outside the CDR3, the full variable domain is EPEVTQTPSHQVTQMGQEVILRCVPISNHLYFYWYRQILGQKVEFLVSFYNNEISEKSEIFDDQFSVERPDGSNFTLKIRSTKLEDSAMYFCASSARLATLSYNEQFFGPGTRLTVL.

The CDR3 spells CASSLTGDQPQHF. In DNA, the CDR3 is TGTGCCAGCAGTTTAACAGGGGATCAGCCCCAGCATTTT. J is TRBJ1-5 and V is TRBV7-9; 7 bases match TRBD1. J lost 5 bases, V lost 6 bases, and 4 bases had no gene match. The CDR3 sequence is 13 residues long. The germline V gene has CDR1 SEHNR and CDR2 FQNEAQ (reference sequence).

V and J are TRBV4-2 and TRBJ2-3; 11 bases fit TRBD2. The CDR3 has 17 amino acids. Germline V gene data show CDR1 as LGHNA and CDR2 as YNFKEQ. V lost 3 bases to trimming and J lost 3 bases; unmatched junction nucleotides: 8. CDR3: CASSQGLAGGRTDTQYF. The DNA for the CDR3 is TGTGCCAGCAGCCAGGGCCTAGCGGGGGGAAGGACAGATACGCAGTATTTT.

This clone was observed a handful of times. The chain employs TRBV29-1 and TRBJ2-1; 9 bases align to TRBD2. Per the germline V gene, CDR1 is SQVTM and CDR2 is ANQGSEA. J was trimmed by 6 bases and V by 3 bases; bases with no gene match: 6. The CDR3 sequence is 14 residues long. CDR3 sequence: CSVDPAGGVNEQFF. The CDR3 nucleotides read TGCAGCGTTGATCCCGCGGGGGGGGTCAATGAGCAGTTCTTC.

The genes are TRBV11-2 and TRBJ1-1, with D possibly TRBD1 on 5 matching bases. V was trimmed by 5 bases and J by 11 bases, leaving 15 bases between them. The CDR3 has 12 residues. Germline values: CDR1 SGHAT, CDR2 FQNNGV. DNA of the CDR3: TGTGCCAGCAGCAAAGGACATACTAACGCTTTCTTT. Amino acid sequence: CASSKGHTNAFF.

Here the CDR3 DNA reads TGTGCCAGCAGTGACAAGAGCTCCTACGAGCAGTACTTC. Amino acids: CASSDKSSYEQYF. The V and J genes are TRBV25-1 and TRBJ2-7; D not certain. V was trimmed by 3 bases and J by 0 bases, leaving 6 bases between them. CDR1 is MGHDK, CDR2 SYGVNS, per germline. CDR3 size: 13 residues.

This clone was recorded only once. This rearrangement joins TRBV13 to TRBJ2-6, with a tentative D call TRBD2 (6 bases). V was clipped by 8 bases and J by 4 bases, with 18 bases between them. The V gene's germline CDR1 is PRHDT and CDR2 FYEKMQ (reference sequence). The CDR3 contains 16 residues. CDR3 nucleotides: TGTGCCAGCGGTAGCGGATCCCCCTCAGGGGCCAACGTCCTGACTTTC. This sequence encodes CASGSGSPSGANVLTF.

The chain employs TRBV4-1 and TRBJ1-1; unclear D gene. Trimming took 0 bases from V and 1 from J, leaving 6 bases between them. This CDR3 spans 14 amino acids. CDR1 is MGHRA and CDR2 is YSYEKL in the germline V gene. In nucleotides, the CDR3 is TGCGCCAGCAGCCAAGAAGCCCCGAACACTGAAGCTTTCTTT. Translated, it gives CASSQEAPNTEAFF.

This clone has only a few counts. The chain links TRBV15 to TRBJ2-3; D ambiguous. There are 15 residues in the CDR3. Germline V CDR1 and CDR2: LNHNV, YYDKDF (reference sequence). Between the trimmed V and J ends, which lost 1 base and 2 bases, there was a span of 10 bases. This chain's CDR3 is CATSRAAPITDTQYF. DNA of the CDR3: TGTGCCACCAGCAGAGCCGCGCCGATCACAGATACGCAGTATTTT.

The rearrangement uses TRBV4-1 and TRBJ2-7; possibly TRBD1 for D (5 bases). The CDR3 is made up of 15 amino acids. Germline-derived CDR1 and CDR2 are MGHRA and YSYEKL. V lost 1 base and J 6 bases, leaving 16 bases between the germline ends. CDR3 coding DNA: TGCGCCAGCAGCCAAGGGTCGGCAGGGAAGGGCGAGCAGTACTTC. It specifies CASSQGSAGKGEQYF.

The CDR3 DNA reads as TGTGCCAGCAGCCAAGTAACAGGGTACGGATCTAATGAAAAACTGTTTTTT. Amino acids: CASSQVTGYGSNEKLFF. The chain uses TRBV3-1 (or the pseudogene TRBV3-2) and TRBJ1-4, with D possibly matching TRBD1 (6 bases). Deletions cut 1 base from V and 3 bases from J, with 15 bases between. CDR3 length: 17 residues. Germline loops: CDR1 LGHDT, CDR2 YNNKEL (reference sequence).

The chain's CDR3 is CASYRGFAEAFF. CDR3 in DNA: TGTGCCAGCTACAGGGGGTTCGCTGAAGCTTTCTTT. The rearrangement uses TRBV6-5 and TRBJ1-1; 8 nucleotides line up with TRBD1. The CDR3 contains 12 residues. Germline V gene data show CDR1 as MNHEY and CDR2 as SVGAGI. The ends lost 8 bases at V and 6 bases at J; junction bases unmatched: 5.

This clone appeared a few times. In DNA, the CDR3 is TGTGCCACCAGCAGAGCGTTGAGCGAGCAGTACTTC. Translation: CATSRALSEQYF. The chain recombines TRBV15 with TRBJ2-7; D gene uncertain. This CDR3 is built from 12 residues. CDR1 LNHNV and CDR2 YYDKDF come from the germline V gene (reference sequence). V was cut by 1 base and J by 6 bases, with 7 bases left in between. Full variable domain (remainder filled in from reference TRBV15 and TRBJ2-7): DAMVIQNPRYQVTQFGKPVTLSCSQTLNHNVMYWYQQKSSQAPKLLFHYYDKDFNNEADTPDNFQSRRPNTSFCFLDIRSPGLGDTAMYLCATSRALSEQYFGPGTRLTVT.

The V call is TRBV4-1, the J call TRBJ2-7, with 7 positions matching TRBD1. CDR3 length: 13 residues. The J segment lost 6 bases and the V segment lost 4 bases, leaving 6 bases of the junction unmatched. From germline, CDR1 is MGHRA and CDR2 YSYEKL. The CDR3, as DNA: TGCGCCAGCAGCCCGACAGGGTTGGCCGAGCAGTACTTC. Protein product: CASSPTGLAEQYF.

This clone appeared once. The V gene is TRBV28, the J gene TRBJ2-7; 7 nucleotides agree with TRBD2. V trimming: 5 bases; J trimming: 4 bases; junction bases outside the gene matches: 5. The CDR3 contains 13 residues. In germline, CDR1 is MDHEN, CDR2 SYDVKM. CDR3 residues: CASSPGGRYEQYF. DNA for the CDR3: TGTGCCAGCAGTCCGGGGGGAAGGTACGAGCAGTACTTC. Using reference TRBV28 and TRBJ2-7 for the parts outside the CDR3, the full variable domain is DVKVTQSSRYLVKRTGEKVFLECVQDMDHENMFWYRQDPGLGLRLIYFSYDVKMKEKGDIPEGYSVSREKKERFSLILESASTNQTSMYLCASSPGGRYEQYFGPGTRLTVT.

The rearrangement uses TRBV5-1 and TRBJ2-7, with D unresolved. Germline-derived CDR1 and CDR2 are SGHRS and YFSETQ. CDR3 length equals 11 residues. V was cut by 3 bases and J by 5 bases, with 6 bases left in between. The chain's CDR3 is CASSSLHEQYF. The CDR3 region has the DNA TGCGCCAGCAGCTCACTCCACGAGCAGTACTTC.

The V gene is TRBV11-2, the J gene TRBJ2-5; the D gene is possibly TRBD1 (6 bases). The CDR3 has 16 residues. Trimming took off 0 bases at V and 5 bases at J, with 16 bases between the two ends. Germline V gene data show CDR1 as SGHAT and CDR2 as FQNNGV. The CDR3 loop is CASSLETGKRGETQYF. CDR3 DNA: TGTGCCAGCAGCTTAGAAACAGGAAAGAGGGGGGAGACCCAGTACTTC.

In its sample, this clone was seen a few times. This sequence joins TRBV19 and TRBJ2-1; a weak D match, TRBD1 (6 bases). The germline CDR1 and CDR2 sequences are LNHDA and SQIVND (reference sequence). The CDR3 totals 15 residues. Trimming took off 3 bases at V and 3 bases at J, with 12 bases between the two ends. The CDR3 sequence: CASSISLDSYNEQFF. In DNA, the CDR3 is TGTGCCAGTAGTATTTCCCTGGACAGCTACAATGAGCAGTTCTTC.